This TCR beta chain was captured in a study of blood T cell repertoires in COVID-19. In the study overall: Samples came from the United States, Italy and Spain, spanning acute and convalescent COVID-19.

Looked up from germline, CDR1 is SGHTS and CDR2 is YDEGEE. V was shortened by 3 bases and J by 8 bases, with 23 bases between the two germline ends. The CDR3 is 16 amino acids. Original processing methods: Amplification of reference gene primers provided the estimated nucleated cell counts. Profiled with immunoSEQ multiplex PCR; TCRdb holds only in-frame clones, not every one. V and J calls and clone size are copied from that table; D and trimming were computed from the DNA. The table lists roughly 120,000 clones, roughly 83% of them singletons, with 2% to 2.5% in the top ten. The clonotype comes from a young man with acute or convalescent COVID-19. Sample: peripheral blood. The chain couples TRBV5-8 to TRBJ1-2; D gene uncertain. CDR3 protein: CASSSNVRGGWYGYTF. For the CDR3, the DNA is TGTGCCAGCAGCTCTAACGTTCGGGGAGGGTGGTACGGCTACACCTTC.